This TCR beta chain came from a study of T cell responses to AZD1222 COVID-19 vaccine. Study-wide findings and caveats: The number of AZD1222 recipients seropositive at baseline was only 5 to 7.

For this clone: What it recognizes is unknown.

The method was immunoSEQ multiplex PCR; TCRdb's version includes in-frame clones alone and lacks a portion of them. The table shows around 100,000 clones, with about 88% occurring only once. The specimen comprised peripheral blood, sampled on day 0 of AZD1222 vaccination. The sequence came from an adult in good health.

This chain's CDR3 is CASSPLTEPSYNSPLHF. CDR3 nucleotides: TGTGCCAGCAGCCCCCTGACAGAACCCTCCTATAATTCACCCCTCCACTTT. The genes are TRBV9 and TRBJ1-6, with TRBD1 as a possible D gene (5 bases). The CDR3 runs to 17 residues. V lost 4 bases and J lost 0, with 14 bases in between. In germline, CDR1 is SGDLS, CDR2 YYNGEE.